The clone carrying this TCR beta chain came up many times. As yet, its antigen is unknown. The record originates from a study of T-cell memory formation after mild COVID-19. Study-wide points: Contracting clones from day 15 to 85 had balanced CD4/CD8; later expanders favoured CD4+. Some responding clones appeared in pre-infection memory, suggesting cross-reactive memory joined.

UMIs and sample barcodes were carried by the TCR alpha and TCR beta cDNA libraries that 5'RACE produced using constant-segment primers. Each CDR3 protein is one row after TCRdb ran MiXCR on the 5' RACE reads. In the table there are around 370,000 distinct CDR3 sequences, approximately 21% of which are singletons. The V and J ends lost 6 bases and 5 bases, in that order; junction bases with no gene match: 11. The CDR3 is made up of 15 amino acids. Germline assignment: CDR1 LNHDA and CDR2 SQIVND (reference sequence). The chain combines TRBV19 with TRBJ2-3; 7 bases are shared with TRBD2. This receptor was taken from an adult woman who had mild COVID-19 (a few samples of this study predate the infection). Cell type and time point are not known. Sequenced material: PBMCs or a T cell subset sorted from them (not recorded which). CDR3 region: CASSDGREFGDTQYF. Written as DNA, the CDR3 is TGTGCCAGTAGCGACGGGCGGGAGTTCGGAGATACGCAGTATTTT.